These T cell receptor beta chains were read from a single sample in a study of control samples from healthy donors and cancer patients. The repertoire was sequenced with immunoSEQ multiplex PCR; TCRdb's copy has only in-frame clones and lacks some. Seen here are 95,000 to 150,000 clones, around 90% observed once, and the top ten hold around 8.7%. The sequenced sample consisted of blood. The receptors stem from a man between 35 and 55 years old in good health. Each CDR3 is given with its conserved first and last residue. Fields, in order: clone size, V gene, D gene, J gene, CDR3 protein, CDR3 DNA. The D gene is left open where the match is weak. Size is omitted from some rows. Given values are once, few, many or a class for expanded clones.

few	TRBV5-1	TRBD1	TRBJ1-2	CASRRDTGDDGYTF	TGCGCCAGCAGGCGAGACACAGGGGATGATGGCTACACCTTC
NA	TRBV3-1/TRBV3-2	NA	TRBJ2-7	CASSQLLNTHEQYF	TGTGCCAGCAGCCAACTGTTAAACACCCACGAGCAGTACTTC
NA	TRBV5-4	TRBD1	TRBJ1-1	CASSPRGVGAFF	TGTGCCAGCAGCCCCAGGGGGGTTGGAGCTTTCTTT
NA	TRBV19	TRBD2	TRBJ2-6	CASSIGRVGTSGSGANVLTF	TGTGCCAGTAGTATTGGCCGGGTAGGGACTAGCGGCTCTGGGGCCAACGTCCTGACTTTC
NA	TRBV6-2/TRBV6-3	TRBD1	TRBJ1-2	CASSYSLGWTGSFGGYTF	TGTGCCAGCAGTTACTCGCTGGGGTGGACAGGGTCTTTCGGCGGCTACACCTTC
NA	TRBV27	NA	TRBJ2-7	CASSRLRGESYEQYF	TGTGCCAGCAGTAGGTTACGGGGAGAGTCCTACGAGCAGTACTTC
NA	TRBV7-2	NA	TRBJ1-4	CASSFDSTNEKLFF	TGTGCCAGCAGCTTCGACAGTACTAATGAAAAACTGTTTTTT
NA	TRBV11-3	NA	TRBJ1-4	CASSLGGGTTNEKLFF	TGTGCCAGCAGCTTAGGGGGCGGTACAACTAATGAAAAACTGTTTTTT
NA	TRBV5-1	TRBD2	TRBJ2-3	CASRTGGPTDTQYF	TGCGCCAGCAGAACGGGGGGGCCCACAGATACGCAGTATTTT
NA	TRBV18	TRBD1	TRBJ1-5	CASSRRQGPSEPQHF	TGTGCCAGCTCACGCCGACAGGGTCCCTCGGAGCCCCAGCATTTT
NA	TRBV19	NA	TRBJ1-2	CASSIFGIIREAGYTF	TGTGCCAGTAGTATATTCGGGATCATCCGTGAGGCCGGCTACACCTTC
NA	TRBV9	TRBD2	TRBJ2-6	CASSVAGGWSGANVLTF	TGTGCCAGCAGCGTAGCCGGGGGGTGGTCTGGGGCCAACGTCCTGACTTTC
NA	TRBV7-9	TRBD1	TRBJ2-7	CASSQDRGSYEQYF	TGTGCCAGCAGCCAAGACAGGGGGTCCTACGAGCAGTACTTC
NA	TRBV7-9	NA	TRBJ2-3	CASSPTGGFIQSHTDTQYF	TGTGCCAGCAGCCCTACTGGGGGCTTTATTCAGTCCCACACAGATACGCAGTATTTT